Below, 9 T cell receptor beta chains from the same sample are listed, as sequenced in a study of blood T cell repertoires in COVID-19. Data came from immunoSEQ multiplex PCR; TCRdb stores just in-frame clones and leaves some out. The table has about 320,000 clones, under 90% seen once. Source material: PBMCs or T cells enriched from blood (not recorded which). Receptor source: a man aged 55 to 70 who had recovered from COVID-19.

In its sample, this clone was seen once. The chain is built from TRBV20-1 and TRBJ2-7; the match to TRBD2 covers 8 bases. The CDR3 totals 15 residues. Trimming removed 5 bases from V and 5 bases from J; junction bases left unmatched: 14. Germline-derived CDR1 and CDR2 are DFQATT and SNEGSKA (reference sequence). CDR3 loop: CSAGGVGSGRDEQYF. The CDR3 bases are TGCAGTGCTGGTGGAGTAGGGAGCGGGAGAGACGAGCAGTACTTC.

The chain links TRBV28 to TRBJ2-4, with 9 bases aligning to TRBD2. The CDR3 spans 17 residues. The V gene's germline CDR1 is MDHEN and CDR2 SYDVKM. The V and J ends lost 5 bases and 4 bases, in that order; junction bases with no gene match: 12. The CDR3 is CASSPLLAGTGKNIQYF. Written as DNA, the CDR3 is TGTGCCAGCAGTCCACTCCTAGCGGGAACCGGAAAAAACATTCAGTACTTC.

The chain joins TRBV6-5 to TRBJ2-7; 7 bases map to TRBD1. CDR1 is MNHEY, CDR2 SVGAGI, per germline. The CDR3 spans 15 residues. The trim removed 7 bases at V and 6 bases at J, leaving 15 bases unmatched. In DNA form, the CDR3 reads TGTGCCAGCACGGGGCGTGCAGGGACAGAGGTCGAGCAGTACTTC. Its protein product is CASTGRAGTEVEQYF.

J is TRBJ1-1 and V is TRBV29-1, with TRBD1 matching 9 bases. Trimming at V came to 3 bases and at J to 3 bases, leaving 11 bases not matched to a gene. Germline CDR1 reads SQVTM; CDR2 reads ANQGSEA. CDR3 size: 16 residues. CDR3 bases: TGCAGCGTTGATGGGGCGGGGACAGGGTCCGACACTGAAGCTTTCTTT. This encodes CSVDGAGTGSDTEAFF.

This chain uses TRBV6-6 with TRBJ2-1, with TRBD2 as a possible D gene (5 bases). V lost 2 bases, J lost 5 bases, and 13 bases lay in between. Looked up from germline, CDR1 is MNHNY and CDR2 is SVGAGI (reference sequence). The CDR3 is 15 residues long. The CDR3 DNA sequence: TGTGCCAGCAGTTACCAGCTAGCCTCGGACAATGAGCAGTTCTTC. It codes for CASSYQLASDNEQFF.

For this clone: Other nucleotide sequences in the sample specify the same CDR3. The chain links TRBV27 to TRBJ2-1, with 10 bases fitting TRBD2. V was pared by 6 bases and J by 2 bases, with 4 bases of the junction left unmatched. The CDR3 has 15 amino acids. Germline lookup yields CDR1 MNHEY and CDR2 SMNVEV (reference sequence). The CDR3 region is CASSPSGRAYNEQFF. The CDR3 nucleotides are TGTGCCAGCAGCCCAAGCGGGAGGGCCTACAATGAGCAGTTCTTC.

The CDR3 DNA is TGTGCCAGTAGTATTACAGGGGACGGGAACACTGAAGCTTTCTTT. Translating gives CASSITGDGNTEAFF. This rearrangement joins TRBV19 to TRBJ1-1; the match to TRBD1 covers 7 bases. CDR1 LNHDA and CDR2 SQIVND come from the germline V gene (reference sequence). V lost 3 bases, J lost 1 base, and 5 bases stayed unmatched. The CDR3 spans 15 residues.

This clone was detected only once. The chain has TRBV14 and TRBJ2-7; 13 positions agree with TRBD2. Germline V gene lookup returns CDR1 SGHDN and CDR2 FVKESK. The CDR3 sequence is 15 residues long. V dropped 5 bases and J dropped 6; count of bases not matched to a gene: 7. Written as DNA, the CDR3 is TGTGCCAGCAGCAACTGGACTAGCGGGAGTCTCGAGCAGTACTTC. Its translation is CASSNWTSGSLEQYF.

This chain links TRBV6-1 with TRBJ1-1, with D tentatively TRBD1 (5 bases). V was shortened by 3 bases and J by 11 bases, with 13 bases between the two germline ends. CDR3 length: 12 residues. Germline V lookup: CDR1 MNHNS, CDR2 SASEGT. The CDR3 here is CASSDRTGFAFF. DNA of the CDR3: TGTGCCAGCAGTGACCGTACAGGCTTCGCTTTCTTT.